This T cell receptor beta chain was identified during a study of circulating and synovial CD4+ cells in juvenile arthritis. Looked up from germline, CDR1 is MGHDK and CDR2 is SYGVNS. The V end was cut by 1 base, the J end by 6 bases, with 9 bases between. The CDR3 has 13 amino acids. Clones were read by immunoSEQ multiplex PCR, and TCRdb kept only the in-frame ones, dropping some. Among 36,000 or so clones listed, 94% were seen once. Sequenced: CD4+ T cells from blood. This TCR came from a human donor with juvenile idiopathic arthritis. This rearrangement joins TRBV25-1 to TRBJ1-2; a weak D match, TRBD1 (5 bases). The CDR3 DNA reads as TGTGCCAGCAGTGAATCAGGAGGGGATGGCTACACCTTC. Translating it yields CASSESGGDGYTF.